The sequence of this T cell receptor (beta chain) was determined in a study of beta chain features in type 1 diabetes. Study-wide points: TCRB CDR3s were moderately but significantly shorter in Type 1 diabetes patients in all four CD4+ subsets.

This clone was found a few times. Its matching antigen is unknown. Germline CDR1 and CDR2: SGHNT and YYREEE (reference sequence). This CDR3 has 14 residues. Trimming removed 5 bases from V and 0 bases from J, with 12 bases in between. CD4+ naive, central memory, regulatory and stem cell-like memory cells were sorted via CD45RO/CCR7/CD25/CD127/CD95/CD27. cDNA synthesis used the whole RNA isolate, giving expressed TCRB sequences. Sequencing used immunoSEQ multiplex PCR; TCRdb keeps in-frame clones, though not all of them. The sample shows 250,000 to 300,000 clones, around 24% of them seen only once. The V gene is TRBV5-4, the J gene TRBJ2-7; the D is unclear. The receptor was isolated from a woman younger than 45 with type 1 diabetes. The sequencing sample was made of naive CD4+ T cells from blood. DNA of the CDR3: TGTGCCAGCAGTACGGGTCTAAGCTCCTACGAGCAGTACTTC. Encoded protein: CASSTGLSSYEQYF.